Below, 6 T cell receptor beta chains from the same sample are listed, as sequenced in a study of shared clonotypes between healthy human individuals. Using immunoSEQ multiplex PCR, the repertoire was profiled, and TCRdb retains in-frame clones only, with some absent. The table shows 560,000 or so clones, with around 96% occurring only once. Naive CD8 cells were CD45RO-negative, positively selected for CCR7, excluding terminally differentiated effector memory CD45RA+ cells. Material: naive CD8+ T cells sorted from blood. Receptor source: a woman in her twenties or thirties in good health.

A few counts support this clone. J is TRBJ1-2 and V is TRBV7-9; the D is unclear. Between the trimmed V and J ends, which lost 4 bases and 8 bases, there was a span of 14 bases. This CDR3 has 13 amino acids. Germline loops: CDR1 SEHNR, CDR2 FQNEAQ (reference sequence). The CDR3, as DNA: TGTGCCAGCAGCTCTATCACAACGGAGGGCTACACCTTC. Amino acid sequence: CASSSITTEGYTF.

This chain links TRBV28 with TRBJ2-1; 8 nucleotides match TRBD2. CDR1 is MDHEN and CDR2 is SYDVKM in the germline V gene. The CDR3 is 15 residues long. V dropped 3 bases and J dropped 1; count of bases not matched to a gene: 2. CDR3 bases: TGTGCCAGCAGTTTTTTAGCGGGGTCCTACAATGAGCAGTTCTTC. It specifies CASSFLAGSYNEQFF.

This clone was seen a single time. The CDR3 loop reads CASSWGTDTQYF. CDR3 sequence (DNA): TGTGCCAGTAGTTGGGGCACAGATACGCAGTATTTT. V is TRBV19 and J is TRBJ2-3; D gene ambiguous. The V end was cut by 5 bases, the J end by 1 base, with 4 bases between. This CDR3 has 12 residues. CDR1 and CDR2 (germline): LNHDA, SQIVND (reference sequence).

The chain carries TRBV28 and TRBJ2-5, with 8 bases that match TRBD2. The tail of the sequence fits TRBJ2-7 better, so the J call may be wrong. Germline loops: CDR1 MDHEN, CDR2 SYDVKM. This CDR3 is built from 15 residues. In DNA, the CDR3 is TGTGCCAGCAGCCTCAGCGGGAGCTCAACCTACGAGCAGTACTTC. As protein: CASSLSGSSTYEQYF.

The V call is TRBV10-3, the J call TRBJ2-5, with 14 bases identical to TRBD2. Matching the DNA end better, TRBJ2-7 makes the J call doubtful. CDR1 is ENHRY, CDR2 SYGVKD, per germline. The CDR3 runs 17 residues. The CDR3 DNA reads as TGTGCCATCAGTGAGGTAGGGGGGACTAGCGGGAGCTACGAGCAGTACTTC. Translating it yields CAISEVGGTSGSYEQYF.

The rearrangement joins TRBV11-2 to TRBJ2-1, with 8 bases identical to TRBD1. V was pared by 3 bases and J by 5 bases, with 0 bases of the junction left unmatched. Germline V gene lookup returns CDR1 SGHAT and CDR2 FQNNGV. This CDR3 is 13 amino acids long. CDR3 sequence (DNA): TGTGCCAGCAGCTTGACAGGGGACAATGAGCAGTTCTTC. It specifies CASSLTGDNEQFF.